This T cell receptor beta chain was observed in a study of HIV-infected patients and healthy controls. This clonotype was seen many times. Follow-up blood was drawn about 14 weeks, roughly three months, after antiretroviral therapy began. The repertoire came from unfractionated whole blood and reflected all unsorted peripheral T cells. Germline V CDR1 and CDR2: SGHRS, YFSETQ. This CDR3 region has 15 residues. The junction had 4 bases not matched to a gene; V was cut back by 2 bases and J by 4 bases. Around 0.5 ug RNA was reverse transcribed with alpha and beta constant-region primers. Alpha and beta chain libraries were made separately by chain-specific third strand synthesis with multiplexing indices. TCRdb analysed the 5' RACE reads with MiXCR anew, one entry per CDR3 protein. The sample lists 18,000 or so distinct CDR3 sequences, 8.5% to 9% seen once, with 21% in the top ten.

Material: blood, obtained during antiretroviral therapy. The source of this sequence is an adult with HIV infection. The genes are TRBV5-1 and TRBJ2-5; 11 bases map to TRBD1. The CDR3 loop reads CASSFLGTGGETQYF. In nucleotides, the CDR3 is TGCGCCAGCAGCTTTCTAGGGACAGGGGGAGAGACCCAGTACTTC.